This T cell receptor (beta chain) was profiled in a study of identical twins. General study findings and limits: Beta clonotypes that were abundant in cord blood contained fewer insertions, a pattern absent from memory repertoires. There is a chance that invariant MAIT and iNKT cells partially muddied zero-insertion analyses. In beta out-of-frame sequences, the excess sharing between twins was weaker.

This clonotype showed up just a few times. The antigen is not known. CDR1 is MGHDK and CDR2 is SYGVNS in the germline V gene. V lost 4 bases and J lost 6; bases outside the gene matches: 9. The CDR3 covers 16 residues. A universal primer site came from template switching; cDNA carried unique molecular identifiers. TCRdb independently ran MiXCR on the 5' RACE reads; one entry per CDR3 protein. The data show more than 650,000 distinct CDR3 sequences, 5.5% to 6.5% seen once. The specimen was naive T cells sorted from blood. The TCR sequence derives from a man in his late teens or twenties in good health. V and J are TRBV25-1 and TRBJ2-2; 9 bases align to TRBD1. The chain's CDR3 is CASSGPGQGASGELFF. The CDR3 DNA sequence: TGTGCCAGCAGTGGCCCGGGACAGGGTGCCTCCGGGGAGCTGTTTTTT.